The next 23 T cell receptor beta chains were all read from a single sample in a study of CD8 T cells in Susac syndrome. It was with random hexamers that about 0.45 to 1 ug RNA was reverse transcribed. MiXCR, run by TCRdb on the immunoSEQ multiplex PCR reads, gives a single entry per CDR3 protein. The sample has some 130,000 distinct CDR3 sequences; roughly 94% are singletons. The sample consisted of CD8+ T cells from PBMCs. The receptor source for this set is a human donor with Susac syndrome.

The rearrangement uses TRBV27 and TRBJ2-3, with 14 bases matching TRBD2. The CDR3 extends over 16 amino acids. After removal of 2 bases from V and 4 bases from J, the junction contained 2 bases not matched to a gene. Looked up from germline, CDR1 is MNHEY and CDR2 is SMNVEV (reference sequence). The CDR3 is CASSLGGLAGADTQYF. Written as DNA, the CDR3 is TGTGCCAGCAGTTTAGGGGGACTAGCGGGAGCAGATACGCAGTATTTT.

The V gene is TRBV29-1, the J gene TRBJ2-5; TRBD2 aligns across 11 bases. Germline loops: CDR1 SQVTM, CDR2 ANQGSEA. This CDR3 is 12 amino acids long. The trim removed 8 bases at V and 4 bases at J, leaving 3 bases unmatched. CDR3 protein: CSSLAGGETQYF. The CDR3 region has the DNA TGCAGCAGCCTAGCGGGAGGAGAGACCCAGTACTTC.

The chain carries TRBV20-1 and TRBJ2-2; 10 bases match TRBD2. V lost 5 bases to trimming and J lost 4 bases; unmatched junction nucleotides: 10. The CDR3 length is 16 residues. Germline CDR1 is DFQATT and CDR2 is SNEGSKA (reference sequence). The CDR3 DNA sequence: TGCAGTGCTGTAAGTCCTAGCGGGAGCGGCACCGGGGAGCTGTTTTTT. It yields the protein CSAVSPSGSGTGELFF.

The chain links TRBV11-2 to TRBJ2-7; 7 bases align to TRBD2. V lost 5 bases and J lost 0; bases outside the gene matches: 1. Germline V gene data show CDR1 as SGHAT and CDR2 as FQNNGV. The CDR3 extends over 13 amino acids. In nucleotides, the CDR3 is TGTGCCAGCAGCCGCGGGAGCTCCTACGAGCAGTACTTC. Encoded protein: CASSRGSSYEQYF.

This clonotype occurred once. This chain uses TRBV7-7 with TRBJ2-2, with D tentatively TRBD1 (6 bases). CDR1 and CDR2 (germline): SSHAT, FNYEAQ (reference sequence). The CDR3 extends over 13 amino acids. The CDR3 reads CALDSLTDGELFF. Here the CDR3 DNA reads TGTGCTTTGGACAGCTTAACAGACGGGGAGCTGTTTTTT. Full variable domain (rest looked up from reference TRBV7-7 and TRBJ2-2): GAGVSQSPRYKVTKRGQDVTLRCDPISSHATLYWYQQALGQGPEFLTYFNYEAQPDKSGLPSDRFSAERPEGSISTLTIQRTEQRDSAMYRCALDSLTDGELFFGEGSRLTVL.

The count of this clonotype is one. The chain combines TRBV11-2 with TRBJ2-7, with 8 nucleotides matching TRBD2. J gave up 2 bases and V 5 bases, and 5 bases lay outside the gene matches. CDR3 size: 14 residues. Germline loops: CDR1 SGHAT, CDR2 FQNNGV. The CDR3 DNA is TGTGCCAGCAGCCCCGGGACTAGAGCCTACGAGCAGTACTTC. Encoded protein: CASSPGTRAYEQYF.

This clonotype has a single count. The J gene is TRBJ2-3, the V gene TRBV11-2; D not resolved. Deletions cut 6 bases from V and 2 bases from J, with 6 bases between. The CDR3 spans 12 residues. CDR1 is SGHAT and CDR2 is FQNNGV in the germline V gene. In DNA form, the CDR3 reads TGTGCCAGCAGGGAACTCACAGATACGCAGTATTTT. It specifies CASRELTDTQYF.

In its sample, this clonotype was seen once. The chain links TRBV7-9 to TRBJ1-2, with 9 bases identical to TRBD1. This CDR3 comprises 14 residues. V lost 1 base, J lost 8 bases, and 5 bases stayed unmatched. Germline V gene lookup returns CDR1 SEHNR and CDR2 FQNEAQ (reference sequence). This CDR3 reads CASSLVDRGVGYTF. The CDR3 DNA reads TGTGCCAGCAGCTTAGTCGACAGGGGGGTCGGCTACACCTTC. The full variable domain, completed using reference TRBV7-9 and TRBJ1-2, is DTGVSQNPRHKITKRGQNVTFRCDPISEHNRLYWYRQTLGQGPEFLTYFQNEAQLEKSRLLSDRFSAERPKGSFSTLEIQRTEQGDSAMYLCASSLVDRGVGYTFGSGTRLTVV.

The V call is TRBV29-1, the J call TRBJ2-1, with 14 bases fitting TRBD2. Germline CDR1 SQVTM, CDR2 ANQGSEA. CDR3 size: 12 residues. With 6 bases clipped from V and 13 bases from J, the junction kept 5 bases outside the gene matches. The CDR3 DNA follows: TGCAGCGTCGGGGGGACTAGCGGGAGACAGTTCTTC. Amino acids: CSVGGTSGRQFF.

This clonotype was observed once. J is TRBJ2-7 and V is TRBV5-1; D unclear. V shed 0 bases and J shed 3 bases, with 7 bases lying between them. The CDR3 is 13 residues long. Looked up from germline, CDR1 is SGHRS and CDR2 is YFSETQ. CDR3 sequence (DNA): TGCGCCAGCAGCTTGGCCCAAGACTACGAGCAGTACTTC. Its protein is CASSLAQDYEQYF.

The V and J genes are TRBV7-9 and TRBJ2-7, with a tentative D call TRBD2 (6 bases). Trimming left V 5 bases short and J 6 bases short, with 23 bases between. CDR1 is SEHNR, CDR2 FQNEAQ, per germline (reference sequence). The CDR3 covers 16 residues. CDR3 nucleotides: TGTGCCAGCAGCCCCCCCCCTGAGGGAGGAAGAGGCGAGCAGTACTTC. Protein product: CASSPPPEGGRGEQYF.

The genes are TRBV27 and TRBJ1-2; D is perhaps TRBD1 (6 bases). The germline V gene encodes CDR1 MNHEY and CDR2 SMNVEV (reference sequence). Deletions cut 5 bases from V and 1 base from J, with 11 bases between. The CDR3 runs to 14 residues. This CDR3 is CASSTYRDNYGYTF. In DNA form, the CDR3 reads TGTGCCAGCAGTACATACAGGGATAACTATGGCTACACCTTC.

The chain is built from TRBV4-1 and TRBJ2-1; D is ambiguous. The V and J ends lost 0 bases and 6 bases respectively, with 6 bases between them. The germline gives CDR1 MGHRA, CDR2 YSYEKL. This CDR3 is built from 13 residues. The chain's CDR3 is CASSQDSSNEQFF. DNA of the CDR3: TGCGCCAGCAGCCAAGATTCCAGCAATGAGCAGTTCTTC.

This clonotype appeared once. V and J are TRBV11-3 and TRBJ2-7; D is perhaps TRBD2 (6 bases). The CDR3 covers 11 residues. The V end lost 7 bases, the J end lost 7 bases, and 11 bases lay between the germline ends. Germline loops: CDR1 SGHNT, CDR2 YENEEA. The CDR3 here is CASTMGGEQYF. The CDR3 region has the DNA TGTGCCAGCACCATGGGGGGTGAGCAGTACTTC.

The chain employs TRBV6-4 and TRBJ2-3; 14 nucleotides align to TRBD2. The CDR3 is made up of 19 amino acids. Germline-derived CDR1 and CDR2 are MRHNA and SNTAGT. The ends lost 3 bases at V and 3 bases at J; junction bases unmatched: 11. In DNA, the CDR3 is TGTGCCAGCAGTGAGACCGGGACTAGCGGGAGTTATGCGACAGATACGCAGTATTTT. This translates into CASSETGTSGSYATDTQYF.

The gene calls are TRBV7-9 and TRBJ1-1, with a possible D match to TRBD1 (5 bases). Trimming cost V 5 bases and J 1 base, with 11 bases left between them. The CDR3 runs to 14 residues. From germline, CDR1 is SEHNR and CDR2 FQNEAQ (reference sequence). Here the CDR3 DNA reads TGTGCCAGCAGCGGACGAGACAGGAACACTGAAGCTTTCTTT. It encodes CASSGRDRNTEAFF. Drawing the rest from reference TRBV7-9 and TRBJ1-1, the complete variable domain is DTGVSQNPRHKITKRGQNVTFRCDPISEHNRLYWYRQTLGQGPEFLTYFQNEAQLEKSRLLSDRFSAERPKGSFSTLEIQRTEQGDSAMYLCASSGRDRNTEAFFGQGTRLTVV.

This clonotype turned up a few times. The chain uses TRBV18 and TRBJ2-7; no reliable D call. This CDR3 region has 12 residues. Germline V gene data show CDR1 as KGHSH and CDR2 as LQKENI. Trimming pared 3 bases from V and 4 bases from J, leaving 7 bases between. The CDR3 here is CASSPRPYEQYF. CDR3 nucleotides: TGTGCCAGCTCACCGCGACCTTACGAGCAGTACTTC.

This clonotype has just a few counts. CDR3 sequence: CASSPSTGAGELFF. CDR3 in DNA: TGTGCCAGCAGCCCGAGCACAGGGGCCGGGGAGCTGTTTTTT. This rearrangement joins TRBV5-6 to TRBJ2-2; TRBD1 aligns across 7 bases. Germline V lookup: CDR1 SGHDT, CDR2 YYEEEE. The CDR3 runs to 14 residues. Germline trimming cut 4 bases from V and 6 bases from J; bases unmatched to any gene: 6.

This clonotype has a single count. J is TRBJ2-1 and V is TRBV20-1; perhaps D is TRBD1 or TRBD2 (6 bases each). The CDR3 extends over 16 amino acids. Trimming left V 1 base short and J 2 bases short, with 15 bases between. Germline V CDR1 and CDR2: DFQATT, SNEGSKA (reference sequence). CDR3 amino acids: CSARAPGAEPYNEQFF. Here the CDR3 DNA reads TGCAGTGCTAGAGCCCCGGGGGCGGAACCCTACAATGAGCAGTTCTTC.

This sequence joins TRBV14 and TRBJ2-5, with D possibly being TRBD2 (5 bases). CDR3 length equals 14 residues. CDR1 SGHDN and CDR2 FVKESK come from the germline V gene. The V end lost 4 bases, the J end lost 2 bases, and 11 bases lay between the germline ends. The CDR3: CASSPTEVQETQYF. As DNA, the CDR3 is TGTGCCAGCAGCCCCACGGAGGTACAAGAGACCCAGTACTTC.

In DNA, the CDR3 is TGCAGCGTTTACGGCGGCCTTTCCTACGAGCAGTACTTC. It encodes CSVYGGLSYEQYF. This chain connects TRBV29-1 to TRBJ2-7; D gene uncertain. The CDR3 has 13 amino acids. The V end was cut by 5 bases, the J end by 1 base, with 12 bases between. CDR1 SQVTM and CDR2 ANQGSEA come from the germline V gene.

The V gene is TRBV24-1, the J gene TRBJ2-7, with 10 bases identical to TRBD1. Per germline, CDR1 KGHDR and CDR2 SFDVKD. The ends lost 2 bases at V and 6 bases at J; junction bases unmatched: 9. This CDR3 is built from 16 residues. The CDR3: CATSDSPRDRGGEQYF. CDR3 DNA: TGTGCCACCAGTGATTCCCCCCGGGACAGGGGAGGCGAGCAGTACTTC.

The chain carries TRBV20-1 and TRBJ2-3; possible D gene TRBD2, 5 bases. This CDR3 has 15 amino acids. Deletions cut 0 bases from V and 7 bases from J, with 17 bases between. The germline gives CDR1 DFQATT, CDR2 SNEGSKA (reference sequence). The CDR3 spells CSARESGPGGNTQYF. The CDR3 bases are TGCAGTGCTAGAGAATCGGGTCCTGGAGGAAATACGCAGTATTTT.